This T cell receptor beta chain was recorded in a study of cytomegalovirus exposure and HLA in healthy donors. Overall study results and limits: TCR beta chains numbering some 160 were designated cytomegalovirus-associated. Looking again later, the authors saw that most CMV-associated TCR beta chains seemed HLA-restricted. The authors excluded some V segments, including TRBV6-2 and TRBV6-3, as indistinguishable. Immune exposure data for these donors was limited to CMV serostatus.

On this clone itself: The antigen is undetermined.

Germline loops: CDR1 SEHNR, CDR2 FQNEAQ (reference sequence). V lost 2 bases to trimming and J lost 1 base, with 11 bases between them. The CDR3 runs 16 residues. PCR employed 60 Vbeta and 13 Jbeta primers. Sequencing used immunoSEQ multiplex PCR; TCRdb keeps in-frame clones, though not all of them. The data show 150,000 to 180,000 clones, with about 76% seen just once and approximately 8% held by the top ten. The receptor was isolated from a man aged 25 to 40 in good health and CMV-seropositive. This chain links TRBV7-9 with TRBJ2-2, with a tentative D call TRBD2 (6 bases). Sequenced sample: PBMCs. CDR3 loop: CASSLNQGGNTGELFF. CDR3 nucleotide sequence: TGTGCCAGCAGCTTAAACCAGGGAGGGAACACCGGGGAGCTGTTTTTT.